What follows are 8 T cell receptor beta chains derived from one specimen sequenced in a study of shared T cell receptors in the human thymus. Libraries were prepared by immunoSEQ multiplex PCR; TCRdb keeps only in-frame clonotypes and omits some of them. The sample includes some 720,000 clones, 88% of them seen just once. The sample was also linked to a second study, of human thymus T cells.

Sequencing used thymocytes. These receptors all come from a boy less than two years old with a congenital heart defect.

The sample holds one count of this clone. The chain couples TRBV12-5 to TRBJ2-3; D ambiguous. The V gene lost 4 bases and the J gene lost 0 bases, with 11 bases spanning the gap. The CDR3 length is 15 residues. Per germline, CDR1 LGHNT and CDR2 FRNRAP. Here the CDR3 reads CASGSTTKSTDTQYF. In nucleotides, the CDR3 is TGTGCTAGTGGTTCGACCACTAAAAGCACAGATACGCAGTATTTT.

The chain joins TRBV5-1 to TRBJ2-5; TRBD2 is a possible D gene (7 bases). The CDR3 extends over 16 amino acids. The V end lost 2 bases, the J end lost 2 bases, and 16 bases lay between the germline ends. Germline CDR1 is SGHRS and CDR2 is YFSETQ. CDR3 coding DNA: TGCGCCAGCAGCTTAAGGGGGAGGGCGAGGCAAGAGACCCAGTACTTC. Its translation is CASSLRGRARQETQYF.

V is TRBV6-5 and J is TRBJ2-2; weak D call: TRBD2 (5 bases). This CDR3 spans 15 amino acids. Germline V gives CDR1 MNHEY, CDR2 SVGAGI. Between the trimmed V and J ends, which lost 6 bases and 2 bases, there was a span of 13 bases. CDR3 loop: CASRPTAVNTGELFF. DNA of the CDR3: TGTGCCAGCAGGCCTACAGCGGTCAACACCGGGGAGCTGTTTTTT.

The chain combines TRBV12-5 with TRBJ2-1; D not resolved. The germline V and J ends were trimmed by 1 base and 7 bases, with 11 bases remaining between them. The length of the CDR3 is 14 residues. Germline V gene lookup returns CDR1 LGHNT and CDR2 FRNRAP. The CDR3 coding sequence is TGTGCTAGTGGTTTGGACTTCCGTAGTAATGAGCAGTTCTTC. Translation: CASGLDFRSNEQFF.

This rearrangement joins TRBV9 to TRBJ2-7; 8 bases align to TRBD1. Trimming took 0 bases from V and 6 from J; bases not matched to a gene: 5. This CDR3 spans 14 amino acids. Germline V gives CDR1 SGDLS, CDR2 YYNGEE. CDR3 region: CASSVEQGGLEQYF. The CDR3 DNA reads TGTGCCAGCAGCGTAGAACAGGGGGGTCTCGAGCAGTACTTC.

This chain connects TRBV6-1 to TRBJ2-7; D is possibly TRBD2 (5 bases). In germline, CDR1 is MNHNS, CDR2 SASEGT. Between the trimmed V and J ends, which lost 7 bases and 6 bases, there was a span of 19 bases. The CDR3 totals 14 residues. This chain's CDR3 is CASKIRGDITEQYF. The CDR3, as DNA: TGTGCCAGCAAAATCCGGGGAGACATTACCGAGCAGTACTTC.

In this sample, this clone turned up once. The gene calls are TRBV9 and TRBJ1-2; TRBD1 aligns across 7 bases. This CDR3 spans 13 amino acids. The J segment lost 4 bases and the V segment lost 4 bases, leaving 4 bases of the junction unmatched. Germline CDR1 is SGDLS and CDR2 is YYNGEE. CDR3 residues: CASSPRDSYGYTF. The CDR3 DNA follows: TGTGCCAGCAGCCCCCGGGACAGCTATGGCTACACCTTC.

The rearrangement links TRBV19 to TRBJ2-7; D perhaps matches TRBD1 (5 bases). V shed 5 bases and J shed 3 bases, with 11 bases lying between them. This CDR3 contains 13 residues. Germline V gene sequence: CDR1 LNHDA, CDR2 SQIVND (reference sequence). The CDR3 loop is CASSARALYEQYF. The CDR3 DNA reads TGTGCCAGTAGTGCCAGGGCACTCTACGAGCAGTACTTC.